The 8 T cell receptor beta chains below all came from one sample that was sequenced in a study of T cell responses to AZD1222 COVID-19 vaccine. Assay: immunoSEQ multiplex PCR; the TCRdb copy retains only in-frame clones and omits some. The table lists around 140,000 clones, roughly 93% of them singletons. This material consisted of peripheral blood, taken on day 0 of AZD1222 vaccination. All receptors come from an adult in good health.

This sequence joins TRBV3-1 (or the pseudogene TRBV3-2) and TRBJ1-1, with D hard to call. Trimming took off 8 bases at V and 0 bases at J, with 10 bases between the two ends. The length of the CDR3 is 13 residues. Germline V gene sequence: CDR1 LGHDT, CDR2 YNNKEL (reference sequence). CDR3 residues: CASASTLNTEAFF. In DNA form, the CDR3 reads TGTGCCAGCGCTTCGACTTTGAACACTGAAGCTTTCTTT.

The chain's CDR3 is CASSYPPTHFSPLHF. In DNA, the CDR3 is TGTGCCAGCAGTTACCCGCCGACCCATTTTTCACCCCTCCACTTT. The chain is built from TRBV6-5 and TRBJ1-6; no reliable D call. Per the germline V gene, CDR1 is MNHEY and CDR2 is SVGAGI. The CDR3 contains 15 residues. Trimming took 2 bases from V and 9 from J, leaving 14 bases between them.

V gene TRBV30 combines with J gene TRBJ1-1; D call uncertain. This CDR3 contains 13 residues. Deletions cut 2 bases from V and 2 bases from J, with 9 bases between. CDR1 GTSNPN and CDR2 SVGIG come from the germline V gene (reference sequence). The CDR3 here is CAWSPHFNTEAFF. DNA for the CDR3: TGTGCCTGGAGTCCTCATTTTAACACTGAAGCTTTCTTT.

This clone was detected only a few times. The V and J genes are TRBV9 and TRBJ1-1; possible D gene TRBD1, 5 bases. V was cut by 3 bases and J by 1 base, with 10 bases left in between. Per the germline V gene, CDR1 is SGDLS and CDR2 is YYNGEE. CDR3 length: 14 amino acids. CDR3: CASSALTGNTEAFF. The CDR3 coding sequence is TGTGCCAGCAGCGCCCTCACAGGGAACACTGAAGCTTTCTTT.

The CDR3 sequence: CASSLGARGDSPLHF. The CDR3 bases are TGCGCCAGCAGCTTGGGGGCCAGGGGAGACTCACCCCTCCACTTT. The gene calls are TRBV5-1 and TRBJ1-6; TRBD1 is a possible D gene (6 bases). Germline CDR1 is SGHRS and CDR2 is YFSETQ. Deletions cut 0 bases from V and 10 bases from J, with 14 bases between. The CDR3 is 15 residues long.

The rearrangement joins TRBV19 to TRBJ2-3, with D uncertain. The CDR3 has 14 residues. V shed 6 bases and J shed 0 bases, with 10 bases lying between them. The germline V gene has CDR1 LNHDA and CDR2 SQIVND (reference sequence). This CDR3 reads CASSAGPSTDTQYF. CDR3 in DNA: TGTGCCAGTAGCGCCGGACCCAGCACAGATACGCAGTATTTT.

This rearrangement joins TRBV19 to TRBJ2-1; D is possibly TRBD2 (6 bases). Germline CDR1 is LNHDA and CDR2 is SQIVND (reference sequence). This CDR3 contains 13 residues. The V gene lost 5 bases and the J gene lost 7 bases, with 12 bases spanning the gap. The CDR3 region has the DNA TGTGCCAGTAGTCCCAACCGGGGGAATGAGCAGTTCTTC. It codes for CASSPNRGNEQFF.

This clone was seen ten or more times. This chain uses TRBV19 with TRBJ2-5, with 9 bases matching TRBD2. Germline V gene sequence: CDR1 LNHDA, CDR2 SQIVND (reference sequence). CDR3 size: 16 residues. The V segment lost 3 bases and the J segment 4 bases; nucleotides outside the gene matches: 9. CDR3 amino acids: CASSMRAGGFAETQYF. CDR3 DNA sequence: TGTGCCAGTAGTATGCGGGCGGGAGGGTTCGCAGAGACCCAGTACTTC.